Each of the 20 T cell receptor beta chains below was sequenced from the same sample in a study of OX40 agonist ivuxolimab in advanced cancers. TCRdb's table, derived via immunoSEQ multiplex PCR, lists solely in-frame clones and lacks some. Of 60,000 to 70,000 clones listed, about four fifths are singletons. Material: CD4+ or CD8+ T cells sorted from blood, obtained in a trial of the OX40 agonist ivuxolimab. All receptors come from an adult with an advanced solid tumor such as melanoma, head and neck, liver or kidney cancer.

J is TRBJ2-3 and V is TRBV11-1, with D unresolved. The CDR3 runs 16 residues. V lost 1 base to trimming and J lost 2 bases, with 13 bases between them. Germline V gene data show CDR1 as SGHAT and CDR2 as FQDESV (reference sequence). Here the CDR3 DNA reads TGTGCCAGCAGCTTAGGAAACTACTACCACACAGATACGCAGTATTTT. The encoded protein is CASSLGNYYHTDTQYF.

The V gene is TRBV15, the J gene TRBJ1-2, with D unresolved. Trimming took off 0 bases at V and 4 bases at J, with 9 bases between the two ends. CDR1 LNHNV and CDR2 YYDKDF come from the germline V gene (reference sequence). The CDR3 covers 14 residues. CDR3 amino acids: CATSRDSKLYGYTF. The DNA for the CDR3 is TGTGCCACCAGCAGAGATTCGAAACTCTATGGCTACACCTTC.

The chain combines TRBV15 with TRBJ2-3; 11 nucleotides match TRBD1. Germline trimming cut 5 bases from V and 6 bases from J; bases unmatched to any gene: 13. Per germline, CDR1 LNHNV and CDR2 YYDKDF (reference sequence). The CDR3 has 17 residues. Here the CDR3 DNA reads TGTGCCACCAGCGAGCCTAGGGGGACAGGGGGATATGATACGCAGTATTTT. Translation: CATSEPRGTGGYDTQYF.

The V gene is TRBV30, the J gene TRBJ2-1, with 10 bases aligning to TRBD2. Germline values: CDR1 GTSNPN, CDR2 SVGIG (reference sequence). This CDR3 region has 13 residues. After removal of 2 bases from V and 9 bases from J, the junction contained 4 bases not matched to a gene. The CDR3 DNA reads as TGTGCCTGGAGTAGGACTAGCGGAGCTGAGCAGTTCTTC. Translation: CAWSRTSGAEQFF.

The V and J genes are TRBV28 and TRBJ2-1, with D hard to call. Germline loops: CDR1 MDHEN, CDR2 SYDVKM. The CDR3 is 15 residues long. V was trimmed by 2 bases and J by 6 bases, leaving 14 bases between them. The CDR3 DNA is TGTGCCAGCAGTTTAGTATATCCAGGTCCCAATGAGCAGTTCTTC. Its translation is CASSLVYPGPNEQFF.

CDR3 amino acids: CASRQGYEQYF. The DNA of the CDR3 is TGTGCCAGCAGACAGGGTTACGAGCAGTACTTC. This sequence joins TRBV6-5 and TRBJ2-7, with D maybe TRBD1 (6 bases). Germline loops: CDR1 MNHEY, CDR2 SVGAGI. The CDR3 contains 11 residues. Deletions cut 6 bases from V and 4 bases from J, with 7 bases between.

The chain joins TRBV6-1 to TRBJ1-1; D is undetermined. The CDR3 extends over 15 amino acids. V was cut by 2 bases and J by 6 bases, with 16 bases left in between. CDR1 is MNHNS and CDR2 is SASEGT in the germline V gene. The CDR3: CASSELVVRRAEAFF. CDR3 DNA: TGTGCCAGCAGTGAACTCGTAGTACGGAGGGCTGAAGCTTTCTTT.

V is TRBV7-2 and J is TRBJ1-2; D is unclear. The CDR3 has 14 amino acids. V was clipped by 1 base and J by 4 bases, with 10 bases between them. Germline CDR1 and CDR2: SGHTA and FQGNSA. CDR3 region: CASSLDMGIYGYTF. CDR3 DNA sequence: TGTGCCAGCAGCTTAGATATGGGCATCTATGGCTACACCTTC.

The chain joins TRBV18 to TRBJ2-2; D is ambiguous. Trimming took 4 bases from V and 6 from J, leaving 12 bases between them. The CDR3 has 14 amino acids. CDR1 is KGHSH, CDR2 LQKENI, per germline. CDR3 sequence reads: CASSLDRLAGELFF. In DNA form, the CDR3 reads TGTGCCAGCTCACTTGATCGACTTGCCGGGGAGCTGTTTTTT.

This chain connects TRBV6-5 to TRBJ1-2, with D tentatively TRBD1 (5 bases). The CDR3 is made up of 13 amino acids. V dropped 6 bases and J dropped 8 bases, with 16 bases sitting between them. CDR1 and CDR2 (germline): MNHEY, SVGAGI. CDR3 protein: CASRGNQGVGYTF. As DNA, the CDR3 is TGTGCCAGCAGGGGAAATCAGGGTGTCGGCTACACCTTC.

The chain combines TRBV4-2 with TRBJ1-1; 7 bases line up with TRBD1. Germline CDR1 LGHNA, CDR2 YNFKEQ. J gave up 2 bases and V 4 bases, and 4 bases lay outside the gene matches. The CDR3 runs to 14 residues. Here the CDR3 DNA reads TGTGCCAGCAGCCTCCGGGACAGAAACACTGAAGCTTTCTTT. Protein sequence: CASSLRDRNTEAFF.

The rearrangement joins TRBV5-1 to TRBJ1-1; possible D gene TRBD1, 5 bases. CDR1 is SGHRS and CDR2 is YFSETQ in the germline V gene. V gave up 4 bases and J gave up 4 bases, with 17 bases separating them. The length of the CDR3 is 15 residues. CDR3: CASSPKAGGVTEAFF. The CDR3 bases are TGCGCCAGCAGCCCCAAGGCGGGGGGTGTCACTGAAGCTTTCTTT.

The CDR3 sequence is CASSKVEGQESYHYNSPLHF. CDR3 coding DNA: TGTGCCAGCAGCAAAGTGGAGGGCCAAGAAAGCTATCACTATAATTCACCCCTCCACTTT. V gene TRBV21-1 combines with J gene TRBJ1-6. TRBV21-1 is a known pseudogene. The CDR3 consists of 20 residues.

The gene calls are TRBV4-1 and TRBJ2-1, with 7 bases lining up with TRBD1. This CDR3 contains 14 residues. V trimming: 1 base; J trimming: 7 bases; junction bases outside the gene matches: 4. Germline CDR1 is MGHRA and CDR2 is YSYEKL. CDR3: CASSQAPQGNEQFF. Here the CDR3 DNA reads TGCGCCAGCAGCCAAGCCCCACAGGGGAATGAGCAGTTCTTC.

This clone was observed once. The CDR3 DNA reads TGTGCCAGCAGCCCGACAGGGGGCGCGAACACCGGGGAGCTGTTTTTT. Protein sequence: CASSPTGGANTGELFF. The chain carries TRBV7-2 and TRBJ2-2; 10 nucleotides agree with TRBD1. Trimming at V came to 5 bases and at J to 0 bases, leaving 3 bases not matched to a gene. The germline CDR1 and CDR2 sequences are SGHTA and FQGNSA. This CDR3 is built from 16 residues.

J is TRBJ2-3 and V is TRBV2; D not resolved. V was trimmed by 4 bases and J by 8 bases, leaving 10 bases between them. This CDR3 comprises 12 residues. The germline gives CDR1 SNHLY, CDR2 FYNNEI. The chain's CDR3 is CASSGPAGTQYF. In nucleotides, the CDR3 is TGTGCCAGCAGTGGCCCCGCAGGTACGCAGTATTTT.

The chain links TRBV27 to TRBJ2-1; 9 bases agree with TRBD2. Looked up from germline, CDR1 is MNHEY and CDR2 is SMNVEV (reference sequence). The CDR3 runs 16 residues. Trimming cost V 2 bases and J 6 bases; bases outside gene matches: 8. The CDR3 region has the DNA TGTGCCAGCAGTTTAAATTATGGCGGGAGGGGCAATGAGCAGTTCTTC. Translating it yields CASSLNYGGRGNEQFF.

The chain uses TRBV28 and TRBJ2-3; no clear D gene. The V gene lost 5 bases and the J gene lost 2 bases, with 17 bases spanning the gap. This CDR3 spans 16 amino acids. The germline V gene has CDR1 MDHEN and CDR2 SYDVKM. The CDR3 DNA reads as TGTGCCAGCAGTCCCCTACTCTACCGGCCCACAGATACGCAGTATTTT. Translated: CASSPLLYRPTDTQYF.

This clone was detected many times. V is TRBV28 and J is TRBJ1-6, with a tentative D call TRBD1 (5 bases). The CDR3 has 14 amino acids. Germline CDR1 is MDHEN and CDR2 is SYDVKM. V lost 3 bases to trimming and J lost 7 bases, with 10 bases between them. CDR3 coding DNA: TGTGCCAGCAGTTTTACGGGGGGAAATTCACCCCTCCACTTT. Translating it yields CASSFTGGNSPLHF.

Concerning this clone itself: Other DNA variants within this sample encode the same CDR3. This chain connects TRBV29-1 to TRBJ1-1; D is ambiguous. CDR3 length equals 11 residues. V was pared by 5 bases and J by 0 bases, with 4 bases between. Germline lookup yields CDR1 SQVTM and CDR2 ANQGSEA. CDR3 nucleotides: TGCAGCGTTACCGTGAACACTGAAGCTTTCTTT. The encoded protein is CSVTVNTEAFF.